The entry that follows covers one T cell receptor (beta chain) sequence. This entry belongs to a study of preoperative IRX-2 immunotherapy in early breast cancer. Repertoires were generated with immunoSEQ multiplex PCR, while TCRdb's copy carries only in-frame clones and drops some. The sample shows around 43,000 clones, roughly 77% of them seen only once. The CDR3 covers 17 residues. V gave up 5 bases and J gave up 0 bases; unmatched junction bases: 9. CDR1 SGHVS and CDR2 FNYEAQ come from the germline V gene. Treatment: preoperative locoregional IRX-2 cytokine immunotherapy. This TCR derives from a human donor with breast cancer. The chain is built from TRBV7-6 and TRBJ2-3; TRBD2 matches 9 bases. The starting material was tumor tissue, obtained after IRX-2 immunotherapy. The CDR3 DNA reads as TGTGCCAGCAGCGGGGGACTAGCAGTCCTTAGCACAGATACGCAGTATTTT. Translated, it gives CASSGGLAVLSTDTQYF.